This is a list of T cell receptor beta chains from one sample in a study of regulatory T cells in long-lasting Graves disease. TCRdb re-derived calls from the multiplex PCR reads in MiXCR, one entry per CDR3 protein. The table shows over 400,000 distinct CDR3 sequences, with approximately 15% occurring only once. These same records also appear under a second study, on T cells in Graves' hyperthyroidism and ophthalmopathy.

The sample here was peripheral blood mononuclear cells (PBMCs), taken at new diagnosis, from a patient treated with antithyroid drugs. The receptors were sampled from a woman aged 45-65 years with Graves disease. The conserved cysteine and the conserved F or W are not part of the CDR3 here. The order of the fields is V gene, J gene, CDR3 protein.

V: TRBV6-1; J: TRBJ2-7; CDR3: ASSPSDRGVGEQY
V: TRBV4-1; J: TRBJ1-4; CDR3: ASSHRDLVSEKLF
V: TRBV11-1; J: TRBJ2-1; CDR3: ASSFGRLAGVFDEQF
V: TRBV28; J: TRBJ1-5; CDR3: ASSLVGGGSNQPQH
V: TRBV29-1; J: TRBJ2-3; CDR3: SVHSPGQYTDTQY
V: TRBV7-2; J: TRBJ1-5; CDR3: ASSSHSPNQPQH
V: TRBV6-1; J: TRBJ1-5; CDR3: ATQRSSSNQPQH
V: TRBV7-3; J: TRBJ2-7; CDR3: ASSLPRDRGSYEQY
V: TRBV2; J: TRBJ1-1; CDR3: ASSATGHDTEAF
V: TRBV28; J: TRBJ2-5; CDR3: ASSKNLGNINKETQY
V: TRBV19; J: TRBJ1-6; CDR3: ASSIRTGSGNSPLH
V: TRBV9; J: TRBJ2-7; CDR3: ASSPWQGAYEQY
V: TRBV3-1; J: TRBJ2-5; CDR3: ASSHRLAVAETQY
V: TRBV18; J: TRBJ1-1; CDR3: ASSPQASEAF
V: TRBV4-2; J: TRBJ2-7; CDR3: ASRRATGVDEQY
V: TRBV6-1; J: TRBJ2-2; CDR3: ASSEPRTFGELF
V: TRBV5-1; J: TRBJ2-7; CDR3: ASSSGATAYEQY
V: TRBV2; J: TRBJ2-6; CDR3: ASSGQGAWGANVLT
V: TRBV24-1; J: TRBJ2-5; CDR3: ATQGYQETQY
V: TRBV12-3/TRBV12-4; J: TRBJ1-1; CDR3: ASSPIRPEAF
V: TRBV18; J: TRBJ1-4; CDR3: ASSPDQGQGRSEKLF
V: TRBV12-3/TRBV12-4; J: TRBJ2-1; CDR3: ASKLGVTEQF
V: TRBV29-1; J: TRBJ2-2; CDR3: SGRYTGELF
V: TRBV28; J: TRBJ2-5; CDR3: ASSLRQGSKETQY
V: TRBV29-1; J: TRBJ2-1; CDR3: STCGHSGSNSYNEQF
V: TRBV3-1; J: TRBJ2-7; CDR3: ASSQALGTSGRSEQY
V: TRBV5-1; J: TRBJ1-1; CDR3: ASSFDRGWGNTEAF
V: TRBV6-1; J: TRBJ2-1; CDR3: ASSEYGSGYNEQF
V: TRBV28; J: TRBJ2-7; CDR3: ASSLLLAGSYEQY
V: TRBV19; J: TRBJ2-5; CDR3: ASSSGTPRTAQY
V: TRBV6-9; J: TRBJ1-5; CDR3: ASSYSKGDGYSNQPQH
V: TRBV7-3; J: TRBJ2-3; CDR3: ASSLDGRRLTDTQY
V: TRBV2; J: TRBJ1-3; CDR3: ASLGGTGNTIY
V: TRBV18; J: TRBJ2-1; CDR3: ASSPPGTGVYNEQF
V: TRBV7-2; J: TRBJ2-3; CDR3: ASSFRTAHTDTQY
V: TRBV6-1; J: TRBJ1-2; CDR3: ASSELGTGYT
V: TRBV5-1; J: TRBJ1-2; CDR3: ASKKPGEILGYT
V: TRBV10-3; J: TRBJ1-1; CDR3: ATRPTANTEAF
V: TRBV12-3/TRBV12-4; J: TRBJ1-6; CDR3: ASRETGGNSPLH
V: TRBV4-2; J: TRBJ2-3; CDR3: ASSQGWGTDTQY
V: TRBV20-1; J: TRBJ2-3; CDR3: SARDAISTGDLFGPDTQY
V: TRBV24-1; J: TRBJ2-1; CDR3: ATSDSGTGSYNEQF
V: TRBV7-9; J: TRBJ2-2; CDR3: ASSLAAGRPGELF
V: TRBV20-1; J: TRBJ1-2; CDR3: SARKTGGAVYGYT
V: TRBV18; J: TRBJ2-7; CDR3: ASSPPTGSYEQY
V: TRBV4-1; J: TRBJ2-1; CDR3: ASSLEWLYEQF
V: TRBV20-1; J: TRBJ2-7; CDR3: SARSSLQTYEQY
V: TRBV7-8; J: TRBJ1-2; CDR3: ASSLAGAWQGGTSPYGYT